These T cell receptor beta chains were read from a single sample in a study of control samples from healthy donors and cancer patients. Here immunoSEQ multiplex PCR was the method, and the copy in TCRdb shows in-frame clones only, minus some. The sample yields fewer than 200,000 clones, around 90% seen once. Sequenced material: blood. All receptors derive from a woman in her 30s in good health. Both conserved end residues are trimmed from each CDR3. The D gene is left open where the match is weak.

cdr3_length | d_call | v_call | cdr3_aa
14 | NA | TRBV19 | ASSIRPGLRTDTQY
13 | NA | TRBV18 | ASSPEQVDWTEAF
13 | NA | TRBV15 | ATSRKAGAGNTIY
10 | NA | TRBV29-1 | SVEAGRNEQF
15 | TRBD1 | TRBV10-1 | ASSSTTGTGDTGELF
14 | TRBD2 | TRBV24-1 | ATSDLGSSGSYEQY
14 | TRBD2 | TRBV5-4 | ASSFELARSYNEQF
14 | NA | TRBV4-1 | ASSQVPGSGTGELF
12 | TRBD1 | TRBV6-5 | ASRATGAKVEAF
13 | NA | TRBV7-9 | ASSLRGALRDEQF
13 | TRBD2 | TRBV5-1 | ASTSGSAGTDTQY
11 | NA | TRBV18 | ASSPGAQETQY
17 | NA | TRBV5-1 | ASSSNRASAYSGANVLT
11 | NA | TRBV7-9 | ASITTVGTEAF
14 | TRBD1 | TRBV7-9 | ASSPDREGGGQPQH
16 | TRBD2 | TRBV28 | ASSFVGLAGGPGNEQF
13 | TRBD2 | TRBV20-1 | SASWGTSGSYEQF
13 | NA | TRBV19 | ASSQDTYSNQPQH
10 | NA | TRBV2 | ASLSDGNTIY
13 | NA | TRBV15 | ATSTRTRPTGELF
13 | NA | TRBV18 | ASSPIRTENTEAF
10 | NA | TRBV30 | AWRRLNTEAF
14 | TRBD1 | TRBV7-8 | ASSFRDREEATEAF
12 | NA | TRBV4-1 | ASSQVRDNSPLH
11 | NA | TRBV19 | ASNLGGSGELF
15 | NA | TRBV5-1 | ASSLVGEGSRDSPLH
14 | NA | TRBV29-1 | SASTLSILPGGELF
9 | NA | TRBV7-9 | ASSLEPGYT
14 | NA | TRBV2 | ASSLNRAAIGSGYT
12 | NA | TRBV15 | ATSRGWSDYGYT
12 | NA | TRBV6-4 | ASSAEGNQETQY
14 | TRBD1 | TRBV5-1 | ASSWGQGGDNSPLH
11 | NA | TRBV28 | ASSLRVPDTIY
10 | TRBD1 | TRBV27 | ASRTGIGEQF
12 | NA | TRBV9 | ASSEGGRGTEAF
9 | NA | TRBV19 | ASSLRNEQF
13 | NA | TRBV5-4 | ASSSDPINTGELF
11 | TRBD1 | TRBV27 | AASLDRVRGYT
14 | NA | TRBV5-1 | ASSLAHDGGAYGYT
15 | TRBD2 | TRBV25-1 | ASSEGLLAGLTDTQY
11 | TRBD1 | TRBV7-2 | ASSSWTGYEQY
15 | NA | TRBV2 | ASSAPDGQSGANVLT
17 | NA | TRBV28 | ASRTNPPGEGPRIYEQY
9 | NA | TRBV28 | ASRSYGELF
8 | NA | TRBV27 | ARVGETQY